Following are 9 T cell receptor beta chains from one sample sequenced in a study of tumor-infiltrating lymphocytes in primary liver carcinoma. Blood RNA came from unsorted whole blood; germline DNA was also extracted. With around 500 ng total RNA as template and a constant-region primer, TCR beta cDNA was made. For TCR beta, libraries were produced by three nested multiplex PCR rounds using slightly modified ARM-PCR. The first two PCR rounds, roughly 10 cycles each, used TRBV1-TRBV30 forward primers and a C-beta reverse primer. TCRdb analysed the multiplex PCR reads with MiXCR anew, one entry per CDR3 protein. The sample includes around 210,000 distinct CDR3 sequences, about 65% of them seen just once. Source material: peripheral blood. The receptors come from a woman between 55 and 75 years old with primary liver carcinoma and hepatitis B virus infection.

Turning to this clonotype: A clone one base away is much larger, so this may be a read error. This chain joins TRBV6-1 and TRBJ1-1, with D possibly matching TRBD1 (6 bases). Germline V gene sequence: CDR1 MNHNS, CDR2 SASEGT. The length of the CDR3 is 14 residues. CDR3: CTSILDRRNTEAFF. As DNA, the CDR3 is TGTACCAGCATCCTGGACAGAAGAAACACTGAAGCTTTCTTT.

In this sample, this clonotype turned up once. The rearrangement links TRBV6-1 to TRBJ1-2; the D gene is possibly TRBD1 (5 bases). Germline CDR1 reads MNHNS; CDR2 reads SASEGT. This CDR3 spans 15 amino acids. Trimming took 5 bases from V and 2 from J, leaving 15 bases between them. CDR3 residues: CASSIRTRGNYGYTF. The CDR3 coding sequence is TGTGCCAGCAGTATACGGACAAGGGGCAACTATGGCTACACCTTC.

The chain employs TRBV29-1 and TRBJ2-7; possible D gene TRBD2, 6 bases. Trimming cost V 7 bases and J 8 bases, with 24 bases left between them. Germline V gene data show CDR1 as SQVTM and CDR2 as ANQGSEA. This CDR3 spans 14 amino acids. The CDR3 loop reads CSAGGGTSGYKQYF. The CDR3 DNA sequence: TGCAGCGCAGGAGGCGGGACGAGTGGATACAAGCAGTACTTC.

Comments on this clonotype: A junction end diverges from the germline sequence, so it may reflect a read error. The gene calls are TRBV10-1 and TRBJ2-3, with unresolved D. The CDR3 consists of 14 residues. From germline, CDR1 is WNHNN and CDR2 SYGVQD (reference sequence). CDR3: CAGSESLDTDTQYF. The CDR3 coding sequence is TGCGCCGGCAGTGAGTCACTGGATACCGATACGCAGTATTTT.

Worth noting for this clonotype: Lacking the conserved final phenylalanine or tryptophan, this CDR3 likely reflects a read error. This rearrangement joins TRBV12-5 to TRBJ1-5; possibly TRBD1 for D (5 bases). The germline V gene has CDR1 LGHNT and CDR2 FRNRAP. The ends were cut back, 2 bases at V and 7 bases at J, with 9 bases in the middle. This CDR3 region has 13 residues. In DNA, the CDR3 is TGTGCTAGTGGTTTGAGCCAGGGACAGCCCCAGCATTGT. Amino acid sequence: CASGLSQGQPQHC.

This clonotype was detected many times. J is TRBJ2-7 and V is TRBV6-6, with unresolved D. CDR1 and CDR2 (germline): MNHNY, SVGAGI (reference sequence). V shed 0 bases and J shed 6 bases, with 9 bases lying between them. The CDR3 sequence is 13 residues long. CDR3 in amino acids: CASSYSKGSEQYF. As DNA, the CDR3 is TGTGCCAGCAGTTACTCGAAGGGATCCGAGCAGTACTTC.

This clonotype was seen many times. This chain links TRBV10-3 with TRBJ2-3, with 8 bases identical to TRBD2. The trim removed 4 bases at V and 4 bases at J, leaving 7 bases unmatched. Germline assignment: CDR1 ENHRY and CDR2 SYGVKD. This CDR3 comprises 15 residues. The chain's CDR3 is CAISGGAGVPDTQYF. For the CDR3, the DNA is TGTGCCATCAGTGGGGGAGCGGGAGTGCCAGATACGCAGTATTTT.

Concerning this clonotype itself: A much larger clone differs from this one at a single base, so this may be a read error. Written as DNA, the CDR3 is TGTGCCAACAGCCAAGAATTTGCGCTAGCGGGAGTTTCAGATACGCAGTATTTT. Its translation: CANSQEFALAGVSDTQYF. The chain employs TRBV14 and TRBJ2-3; 10 nucleotides line up with TRBD2. There are 18 residues in the CDR3. Looked up from germline, CDR1 is SGHDN and CDR2 is FVKESK.

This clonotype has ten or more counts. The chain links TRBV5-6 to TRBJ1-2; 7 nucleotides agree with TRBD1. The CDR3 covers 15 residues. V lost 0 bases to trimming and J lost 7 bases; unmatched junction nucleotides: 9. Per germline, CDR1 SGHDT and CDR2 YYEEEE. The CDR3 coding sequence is TGTGCCAGCAGCTTGGAAGCGACAGGGATCTCTGGCTACACCTTC. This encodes CASSLEATGISGYTF.